The sequence of this TCR beta chain was determined in a study of T cell responses to AZD1222 COVID-19 vaccine (dated by TCRdb to the early 2020s). With respect to the entire study: AZD1222 recipients with second doses at about 4 weeks or about 12 weeks were pooled, because spike-specific TCR depth and breadth did not differ between schedules. Enrollment into the trials was organized by age into subgroups of 18-55, 56-69 and 70-plus years, and those subgroups contained 148, 28 and 57 TCR-sequenced participants, respectively. TCR sequencing was performed for 230 to 250 trial participants, of whom some 200 were given two doses of AZD1222 and roughly 25 were given two doses of MenACWY control vaccine. Overall results and qualifications from the work: Because no day 14 peak-response samples were available, the repertoires could be characterized only after the peak T cell response. Participants were mostly white British and included more females than males, and it was suggested by the authors that clonal diversity may have been underestimated. The vaccine-associated CD4 TCRs covered the entire spike protein, and the dominant responses fell in regions 160-218 and 743-854. Epitopes outside the regions mutated in the B.1.351 and B.1.1.7 variants were reportedly recognized by nearly half of the unique spike-specific TCRs. Conclusions about previously exposed vaccinees were limited because only 6 or 7 AZD1222 recipients were SARS-CoV-2 seropositive at baseline. In the small 56-69-year group, the increase in depth fell short of significance, most likely because of low power. After two AZD1222 doses, spike-specific TCR breadth and depth were significantly higher than at day 0 and than in MenACWY recipients.

On this clone: The target of this receptor is not known. No much larger clone exists at a distance of one base, and base qualities are not known.

After removal of 5 bases from V and 2 bases from J, the junction retains 3 bases not matched to a gene. Looking up the germline V gene (reference sequence) yields CDR1 LNHDA and CDR2 SQIVND. The CDR3 has 14 amino acids, counting the end cysteine and phenylalanine. Only the CDR3 DNA stays, 42 bases, in frame from base 1. The CDR3 regions of human TCRbeta chains were analyzed by immunosequencing. As for the authors' bioinformatics: TCRs in the repertoires were matched against a reference library of SARS-CoV-2-specific TCRs that had been generated with the MIRA antigen-specificity platform. Breadth was defined as the fraction of unique TCRs that were SARS-CoV-2-associated, and depth was defined as the fraction of total T cells that were SARS-CoV-2-associated. Each spike-specific TCR was assigned to its reactive spike region and to a CD4 or CD8 class using the MIRA data. Log10-transformed breadth and depth values were compared by one-way ANOVA with Sidak's multiple comparisons tests. Entries here come from immuneACCESS through TCRdb and include only in-frame sequences with V and J called. Some clones fail to appear in such tables; in the studies checked, an unresolved V gene covers under half of the shortfall, and the cause of the remainder is unknown. That table furnishes V, J and clone size, whereas the DNA furnished D and trimming. The sample includes 100,000 or so clones, with 85% to 90% observed a single time. Approximately 15% of the sample comes from the top ten.

This sample's time point label indicates: baseline before first vaccination. The vaccinee samples were drawn from two UK trials, COV001 and COV002, one of which was a single-blind randomized controlled phase 2/3 trial testing AZD1222 (ChAdOx1 nCoV-19) in healthy adults. For TCRbeta chain sequencing, PBMC samples were collected from trial participants at day 0 and at day 28 after the second dose. This clonotype originated in an adult in good health. The chain employs TRBV19 and TRBJ2-7, with TRBD1 identical over 10 junction bases. The sample consisted of peripheral blood, taken on day 0 of AZD1222 vaccination. The sequenced DNA: TGTGCCAGTAGTGGGACAGGGGACGCCTACGAGCAGTACTTC. Its product reads: CASSGTGDAYEQYF.